These T cell receptor beta chains were read from a single sample in a study of T cells in Graves' hyperthyroidism and ophthalmopathy. TCRdb recomputed calls from the multiplex PCR reads with MiXCR, one row per CDR3 protein. The sample lists approximately 700,000 distinct CDR3 sequences; 40% to 55% were seen once. Source material: peripheral blood or thyroid tissue (not recorded which). The receptor source for this set is an adult man with Graves' disease, either hyperthyroidism or ophthalmopathy (not recorded which). The CDR3 runs from the conserved cysteine through the conserved F or W. Fields, in order: J gene, clone size, D gene, V gene, CDR3 DNA, CDR3 protein. A D gene is named only where the DNA matches it firmly. A clone size is listed for some rows: how often the clone was seen (once, few, many), or a class if it is expanded.

j_gene: TRBJ1-2; abundance: once; d_gene: -; v_gene: TRBV12-3/TRBV12-4; CDR3nt: TGTGCCAGCAGTTTAGGGTACGGTGAAGCGTTTAACTATGGCTACACCTTC; CDR3aa: CASSLGYGEAFNYGYTF
j_gene: TRBJ1-1; abundance: -; d_gene: -; v_gene: TRBV15; CDR3nt: TGTGCCACCAGCAGGTCGGGACATGGAAACACTGAAGCTTTCTTT; CDR3aa: CATSRSGHGNTEAFF
j_gene: TRBJ2-5; abundance: -; d_gene: TRBD1; v_gene: TRBV20-1; CDR3nt: TGCAGTGCTAGAGATCCTGGGACAGACCACCCGGGGACCCAGTACTTC; CDR3aa: CSARDPGTDHPGTQYF
j_gene: TRBJ1-2; abundance: -; d_gene: -; v_gene: TRBV29-1; CDR3nt: TGCAGCAGTGTACCGGGACTGAGGCACTATGGCTACACCTTC; CDR3aa: CSSVPGLRHYGYTF
j_gene: TRBJ1-3; abundance: many; d_gene: -; v_gene: TRBV7-9; CDR3nt: TGTGCCAGCAGCTTAACTGTCTCTGGAAACACCATATATTTT; CDR3aa: CASSLTVSGNTIYF
j_gene: TRBJ1-4; abundance: -; d_gene: -; v_gene: TRBV7-8; CDR3nt: TGTGCCAGCTCAGCTACAGAGAATGAAAAACTGTTTTTT; CDR3aa: CASSATENEKLFF
j_gene: TRBJ2-3; abundance: -; d_gene: TRBD1; v_gene: TRBV7-9; CDR3nt: TGTGCCAGCAGCTCCACTTCGGACAGGGGAGATACGCAGTATTTT; CDR3aa: CASSSTSDRGDTQYF
j_gene: TRBJ1-2; abundance: many; d_gene: -; v_gene: TRBV7-2; CDR3nt: TGTGCCAGCAGCTTAGCCATCCTAGACACGCCCCATGGCTACACCTTC; CDR3aa: CASSLAILDTPHGYTF
j_gene: TRBJ1-5; abundance: few; d_gene: -; v_gene: TRBV10-3; CDR3nt: TGTGCCAGCAGTGTCGGACAGCTTCATAGCAATCAGCCCCAGCATTTT; CDR3aa: CASSVGQLHSNQPQHF
j_gene: TRBJ1-1; abundance: -; d_gene: TRBD1; v_gene: TRBV9; CDR3nt: TGTGCCAGCAGCCCACGGACAACAGGGGGAGGCACTGAAGCTTTCTTT; CDR3aa: CASSPRTTGGGTEAFF
j_gene: TRBJ1-4; abundance: -; d_gene: -; v_gene: TRBV6-5; CDR3nt: TGTGCCAGCAGCTCGGACAGAAGGAATGAAAAACTGTTTTTT; CDR3aa: CASSSDRRNEKLFF
j_gene: TRBJ1-1; abundance: few; d_gene: -; v_gene: TRBV7-9; CDR3nt: TGTGCCAGCAGGGCCCTGGCAGCCTTGAACACTGAAGCTTTCTTT; CDR3aa: CASRALAALNTEAFF
j_gene: TRBJ2-1; abundance: -; d_gene: -; v_gene: TRBV24-1; CDR3nt: TGTGCCACCAGTGATCCGGGGGATGTGGGTGAGCAGTTCTTC; CDR3aa: CATSDPGDVGEQFF
j_gene: TRBJ1-6; abundance: -; d_gene: -; v_gene: TRBV24-1; CDR3nt: TGTGCCACCAGTGATTTGCCCAGGGACTCACTCCACTTT; CDR3aa: CATSDLPRDSLHF
j_gene: TRBJ2-7; abundance: -; d_gene: -; v_gene: TRBV7-7; CDR3nt: TGTGCTAGCAGCGCCGGGACTGGGGGCGAGCAGTACTTC; CDR3aa: CASSAGTGGEQYF
j_gene: TRBJ1-6; abundance: -; d_gene: TRBD1; v_gene: TRBV5-4; CDR3nt: TGTGCCAGCAGCTCAACAGGGACAGGGGGCTTGTCACCCCTCCACTTT; CDR3aa: CASSSTGTGGLSPLHF
j_gene: TRBJ1-2; abundance: many; d_gene: -; v_gene: TRBV6-5; CDR3nt: TGTGCCAGCAGGGACGACAGAAACTATGGCTACACCTTC; CDR3aa: CASRDDRNYGYTF
j_gene: TRBJ1-1; abundance: many; d_gene: TRBD1; v_gene: TRBV7-9; CDR3nt: TGTGCCAGCAGCAGAACGGGACAGGGGGCTGAAGCTTTCTTT; CDR3aa: CASSRTGQGAEAFF
j_gene: TRBJ1-2; abundance: once; d_gene: TRBD1; v_gene: TRBV10-3; CDR3nt: TGTGCCAACCGAGAGACAGGGGGCCTCTATGGCTACACCTTC; CDR3aa: CANRETGGLYGYTF
j_gene: TRBJ2-5; abundance: -; d_gene: -; v_gene: TRBV2; CDR3nt: TGTGCCAGCAGTGAAACCGGGACGCAGGGGGAGACCCAGTACTTC; CDR3aa: CASSETGTQGETQYF
j_gene: TRBJ1-3; abundance: -; d_gene: TRBD1; v_gene: TRBV9; CDR3nt: TGTGCCAGCAGCCACCGGACAGGGGGCTCCCCCTCTGGAAACACCATATATTTT; CDR3aa: CASSHRTGGSPSGNTIYF
j_gene: TRBJ1-1; abundance: -; d_gene: -; v_gene: TRBV2; CDR3nt: TGTGCCAGCAGTTACTCGACTGGCAGATCGGCTGAAGCTTTCTTT; CDR3aa: CASSYSTGRSAEAFF
j_gene: TRBJ2-7; abundance: -; d_gene: -; v_gene: TRBV5-1; CDR3nt: TGCGCCAGCAGCTTTTTGGCTAGCGACGAGCAGTACTTC; CDR3aa: CASSFLASDEQYF